This T cell receptor (beta chain) emerged from a study of early T cells in non-severe SARS-CoV-2 infection. One entry per CDR3 protein results from TCRdb running MiXCR on the 5' RACE reads. In the table there are tens of thousands of distinct CDR3 sequences, around 7% of which are singletons. Remarks on this clonotype: This may be a read error: a much more frequent sequence differs by one nucleotide.

The CDR3 spans 14 residues. CDR1 SGHTS and CDR2 YDEGEE come from the germline V gene. The receptor was derived from an adult who was a healthcare worker with PCR-confirmed SARS-CoV-2 infection or an uninfected control (not recorded which). This chain connects TRBV5-8 to TRBJ1-6; the D gene is possibly TRBD1 (5 bases). Material: whole blood, obtained at baseline. CDR3 amino acids: CAGRADGAGSPLHF. For the CDR3, the DNA is TGTGCCGGCAGGGCGGATGGGGCCGGGTCACCCCTCCACTTT.